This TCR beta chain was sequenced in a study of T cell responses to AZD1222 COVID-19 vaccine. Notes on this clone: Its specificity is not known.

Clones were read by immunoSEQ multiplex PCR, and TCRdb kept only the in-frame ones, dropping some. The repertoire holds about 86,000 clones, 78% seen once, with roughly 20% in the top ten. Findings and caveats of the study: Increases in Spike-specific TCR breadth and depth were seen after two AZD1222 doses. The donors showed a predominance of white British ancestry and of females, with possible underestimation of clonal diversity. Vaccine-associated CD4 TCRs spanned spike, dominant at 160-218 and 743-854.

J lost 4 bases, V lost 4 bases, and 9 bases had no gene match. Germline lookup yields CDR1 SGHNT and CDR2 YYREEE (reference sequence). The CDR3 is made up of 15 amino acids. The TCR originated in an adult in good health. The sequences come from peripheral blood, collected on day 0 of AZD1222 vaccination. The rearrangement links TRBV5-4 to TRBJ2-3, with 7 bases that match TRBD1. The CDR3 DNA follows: TGTGCCAGCAGCAAAACGACAGGGTTGGCAGATACGCAGTATTTT. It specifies CASSKTTGLADTQYF.